This TCR beta chain stems from a study of CD8+ T cells in alopecia areata. Study context: Twice a day, 5 to 10 mg of oral tofacitinib was administered to treated patients. Patients took tofacitinib for 6 to 18 months, followed by 6 drug-free months.

Germline CDR1 reads SGHDT; CDR2 reads YYEEEE. V was cut by 2 bases and J by 8 bases, with 5 bases left in between. This CDR3 is built from 12 residues. Treatment of the sample: oral pan-JAK inhibitor, 5-10 mg twice daily. Sorting separated CD4+ and CD8+ T cells out of PBMCs. cDNA serving as the sequencing template came from extracted, reverse transcribed RNA. This table comes from immunoSEQ multiplex PCR, and its TCRdb copy is limited to in-frame clones, with some not included. The sample lists some 120,000 clones, around 60% occurring once. This clone was seen only a few times. The antigen is not known. The sample has other DNA sequences that encode this CDR3 too. Study-wide points: Only one nonresponder was present, which leaves the link between baseline CD8+ expansion and response uncertain.

This receptor was obtained from a human donor with alopecia areata. The sample here was CD4+ T cells sorted from blood, taken at week 4, from a patient treated with tofacitinib. The chain recombines TRBV5-6 with TRBJ1-6; D gene uncertain. The CDR3 reads CASSFRDSPLHF. The CDR3 nucleotides are TGTGCCAGCAGCTTCCGGGATTCACCCCTCCACTTT.